Listed here are 14 T cell receptor beta chains from one sample, sequenced in a study of T cell responses to AZD1222 COVID-19 vaccine. Sequencing was performed with immunoSEQ multiplex PCR; in TCRdb, only in-frame clones are kept and a portion is missing. The table shows approximately 150,000 clones, with approximately 91% occurring only once. Here the sequenced sample was peripheral blood, taken 28 days after the second AZD1222 dose. These TCRs come from an adult who received the AZD1222 COVID-19 vaccine.

The rearrangement links TRBV12-3 or TRBV12-4 to TRBJ1-3; possible D gene TRBD1, 5 bases. The CDR3 is made up of 13 amino acids. Trimming shortened V by 6 bases and J by 5 bases, and 11 bases separated the two germline ends. The CDR3, as DNA: TGTGCCAGCAGCTGGGACGGGAGAAACACCATATATTTT. Protein: CASSWDGRNTIYF.

The chain employs TRBV5-1 and TRBJ2-4; D possibly uses TRBD1 or TRBD2 (5 bases each). There are 14 residues in the CDR3. Trimming stripped 0 bases from V and 8 bases from J, with 12 bases between. The germline V gene encodes CDR1 SGHRS and CDR2 YFSETQ. The CDR3 DNA is TGCGCCAGCAGCTTGGCCACAACGGGGCACATTCAGTACTTC. This sequence encodes CASSLATTGHIQYF.

The CDR3 DNA is TGTGCCAGCTCCCAAAACCGGGGGTACCAAGAGACCCAGTACTTC. Translating it yields CASSQNRGYQETQYF. The chain is built from TRBV18 and TRBJ2-5; perhaps TRBD2 as D (6 bases). The CDR3 is 15 residues long. CDR1 and CDR2 (germline): KGHSH, LQKENI. Trimming shortened V by 6 bases and J by 0 bases, and 14 bases separated the two germline ends.

The CDR3 region is CAISQGGASFF. CDR3 coding DNA: TGTGCCATCAGCCAGGGGGGGGCATCTTTCTTT. The chain joins TRBV10-3 to TRBJ1-1; 7 positions match TRBD1. The V segment lost 6 bases and the J segment 12 bases; nucleotides outside the gene matches: 7. The CDR3 contains 11 residues. Germline V gene lookup returns CDR1 ENHRY and CDR2 SYGVKD.

The rearrangement uses TRBV11-2 and TRBJ2-1; 11 nucleotides agree with TRBD1. In germline, CDR1 is SGHAT, CDR2 FQNNGV. V gave up 5 bases and J gave up 9 bases; unmatched junction bases: 6. The CDR3 contains 14 residues. CDR3 nucleotide sequence: TGTGCCAGCAGCCCCGGACAGGGGGCTGGTGAGCAGTTCTTC. Translating gives CASSPGQGAGEQFF.

The chain uses TRBV18 and TRBJ1-2; D might be TRBD1 (6 bases). This CDR3 has 14 amino acids. Trimming pared 6 bases from V and 6 bases from J, leaving 17 bases between. The germline V gene encodes CDR1 KGHSH and CDR2 LQKENI. The CDR3 coding sequence is TGTGCCAGCTCCCGGACAGCCCTGGCTCATGGCTACACCTTC. This sequence encodes CASSRTALAHGYTF.

The genes are TRBV29-1 and TRBJ1-2; 7 nucleotides match TRBD1. The junction had 6 bases not matched to a gene; V was cut back by 7 bases and J by 4 bases. The germline V gene has CDR1 SQVTM and CDR2 ANQGSEA. There are 12 residues in the CDR3. The CDR3 sequence is CSAWQGGYGYTF. CDR3 DNA sequence: TGCAGCGCATGGCAGGGGGGCTATGGCTACACCTTC.

The rearrangement links TRBV11-2 to TRBJ1-3, with a weak D call TRBD1 (6 bases). Trimming took 5 bases from V and 3 from J, leaving 14 bases between them. Germline V lookup: CDR1 SGHAT, CDR2 FQNNGV. This CDR3 region has 15 residues. CDR3 residues: CASSPRRGYGNTIYF. For the CDR3, the DNA is TGTGCCAGCAGCCCCCGGAGGGGGTATGGAAACACCATATATTTT.

The rearrangement uses TRBV19 and TRBJ1-1, with D maybe TRBD1 (5 bases). The V end lost 9 bases, the J end lost 1 base, and 9 bases lay between the germline ends. The CDR3 is made up of 12 amino acids. Germline V gives CDR1 LNHDA, CDR2 SQIVND (reference sequence). In DNA, the CDR3 is TGTGCCAGCATGGGGGGGAACACTGAAGCTTTCTTT. Residues: CASMGGNTEAFF. Looking up the rest from reference TRBV19 and TRBJ1-1 gives the full variable domain: DGGITQSPKYLFRKEGQNVTLSCEQNLNHDAMYWYRQDPGQGLRLIYYSQIVNDFQKGDIAEGYSVSREKKESFPLTVTSAQKNPTAFYLCASMGGNTEAFFGQGTRLTVV.

The rearrangement joins TRBV19 to TRBJ2-1, with TRBD2 identical over 12 bases. CDR1 and CDR2 from the germline V gene are LNHDA and SQIVND (reference sequence). V shed 4 bases, J shed 0 bases, and the junction held 4 bases outside the gene matches. The CDR3 length is 17 residues. The CDR3: CASSRLAGGSSYNEQFF. The DNA of the CDR3 is TGTGCCAGTAGTAGGCTAGCGGGGGGGAGCTCCTACAATGAGCAGTTCTTC.

V and J are TRBV3-1 (or the pseudogene TRBV3-2) and TRBJ1-1, with D perhaps TRBD1 (6 bases). Trimming pared 4 bases from V and 5 bases from J, leaving 8 bases between. From germline, CDR1 is LGHDT and CDR2 YNNKEL (reference sequence). This CDR3 is built from 12 residues. Here the CDR3 DNA reads TGTGCCAGCAGCCGGGACAATACTGAAGCTTTCTTT. Encoded protein: CASSRDNTEAFF.

The gene calls are TRBV5-6 and TRBJ1-5; D is unclear. The CDR3 runs to 13 residues. CDR1 is SGHDT, CDR2 YYEEEE, per germline. V lost 2 bases and J lost 7, with 10 bases in between. As DNA, the CDR3 is TGTGCCAGCAGCTTAGGAAGGTACCAGCCCCAGCATTTT. It encodes CASSLGRYQPQHF.

The chain employs TRBV2 and TRBJ1-4; no reliable D call. The CDR3 has 14 amino acids. Trimming stripped 6 bases from V and 10 bases from J, with 18 bases between. CDR1 is SNHLY, CDR2 FYNNEI, per germline. The CDR3 protein is CASSRNNYAVKLFF. The CDR3, as DNA: TGTGCCAGCAGCCGAAATAATTATGCGGTAAAACTGTTTTTT.

This clone was observed once. Here the CDR3 DNA reads TGCGCCAGCAGTGCTTATGTCCTTAACACCGGGGAGCTGTTTTTT. This translates into CASSAYVLNTGELFF. The V call is TRBV10-2, the J call TRBJ2-2; D ambiguous. This CDR3 contains 15 residues. The germline gives CDR1 WSHSY, CDR2 SAAADI. Deletions cut 4 bases from V and 2 bases from J, with 11 bases between.